Listed below are T cell receptor beta chains from one sample, sequenced in a study of cytomegalovirus exposure and HLA in healthy donors. The assay was immunoSEQ multiplex PCR, and TCRdb's table has in-frame clones only and misses some. In total, the table holds tens of thousands of clones. Material: PBMCs. Source of these receptors: a woman aged 60-75 years in good health and CMV-seropositive. CDR3s include the opening cysteine and the closing phenylalanine or tryptophan. D genes are given only for firm matches.

J gene | V gene | D gene | CDR3 protein | CDR3 DNA
TRBJ1-5 | TRBV5-5 | - | CASTVDGISNQPQHF | TGTGCCAGCACCGTCGACGGGATTAGCAATCAGCCCCAGCATTTT
TRBJ2-1 | TRBV18 | - | CASSPPGTGGSYNEQFF | TGTGCCAGCTCACCACCGGGCACAGGAGGGTCCTACAATGAGCAGTTCTTC
TRBJ1-1 | TRBV29-1 | TRBD1 | CSAVQGADTEAFF | TGCAGCGCGGTACAGGGGGCCGACACTGAAGCTTTCTTT
TRBJ1-5 | TRBV19 | - | CASSMVGYNQPQHF | TGTGCCAGTAGTATGGTCGGGTACAATCAGCCCCAGCATTTT
TRBJ2-7 | TRBV25-1 | - | CASSESEGAGYEQYF | TGTGCCAGCAGTGAATCGGAGGGGGCGGGCTACGAGCAGTACTTC
TRBJ2-3 | TRBV5-1 | TRBD1 | CASSYRQGPTDTQYF | TGCGCCAGCAGCTACCGACAGGGCCCCACAGATACGCAGTATTTT
TRBJ2-4 | TRBV27 | TRBD2 | CASSLSPTSGGRGAKNIQYF | TGTGCCAGCAGTTTATCCCCCACTAGCGGGGGGCGAGGGGCCAAAAACATTCAGTACTTC
TRBJ1-1 | TRBV14 | - | CASSQQGFFYTEAFF | TGTGCCAGCAGCCAACAGGGTTTTTTCTACACTGAAGCTTTCTTT
TRBJ1-5 | TRBV2 | - | CASSPPYQPQHF | TGTGCCAGCAGTCCCCCTTATCAGCCCCAGCATTTT
TRBJ2-7 | TRBV7-9 | TRBD1 | CASSLASGQGAYEQYF | TGTGCCAGCAGCTTAGCTTCCGGACAGGGGGCCTACGAGCAGTACTTC
TRBJ1-1 | TRBV5-1 | TRBD1 | CASSLTQGASTEAFF | TGCGCCAGCAGCTTAACACAGGGGGCGAGCACTGAAGCTTTCTTT
TRBJ1-5 | TRBV28 | - | CASSLRQGFQPQHF | TGTGCCAGCAGTTTAAGGCAGGGCTTTCAGCCCCAGCATTTT
TRBJ2-7 | TRBV29-1 | - | CSVAGSFYEQYF | TGCAGCGTCGCCGGGTCCTTCTACGAGCAGTACTTC
TRBJ1-6 | TRBV6-5 | TRBD1 | CASSFGDRDVGSPLHF | TGTGCCAGCAGTTTCGGGGACAGGGACGTTGGGTCACCCCTCCACTTT
TRBJ1-3 | TRBV2 | - | CASSESETGNTIYF | TGTGCCAGCAGTGAATCCGAGACTGGAAACACCATATATTTT
TRBJ2-1 | TRBV9 | TRBD2 | CASSDSGGTLNEQFF | TGTGCCAGCAGCGATAGCGGGGGGACACTCAATGAGCAGTTCTTC